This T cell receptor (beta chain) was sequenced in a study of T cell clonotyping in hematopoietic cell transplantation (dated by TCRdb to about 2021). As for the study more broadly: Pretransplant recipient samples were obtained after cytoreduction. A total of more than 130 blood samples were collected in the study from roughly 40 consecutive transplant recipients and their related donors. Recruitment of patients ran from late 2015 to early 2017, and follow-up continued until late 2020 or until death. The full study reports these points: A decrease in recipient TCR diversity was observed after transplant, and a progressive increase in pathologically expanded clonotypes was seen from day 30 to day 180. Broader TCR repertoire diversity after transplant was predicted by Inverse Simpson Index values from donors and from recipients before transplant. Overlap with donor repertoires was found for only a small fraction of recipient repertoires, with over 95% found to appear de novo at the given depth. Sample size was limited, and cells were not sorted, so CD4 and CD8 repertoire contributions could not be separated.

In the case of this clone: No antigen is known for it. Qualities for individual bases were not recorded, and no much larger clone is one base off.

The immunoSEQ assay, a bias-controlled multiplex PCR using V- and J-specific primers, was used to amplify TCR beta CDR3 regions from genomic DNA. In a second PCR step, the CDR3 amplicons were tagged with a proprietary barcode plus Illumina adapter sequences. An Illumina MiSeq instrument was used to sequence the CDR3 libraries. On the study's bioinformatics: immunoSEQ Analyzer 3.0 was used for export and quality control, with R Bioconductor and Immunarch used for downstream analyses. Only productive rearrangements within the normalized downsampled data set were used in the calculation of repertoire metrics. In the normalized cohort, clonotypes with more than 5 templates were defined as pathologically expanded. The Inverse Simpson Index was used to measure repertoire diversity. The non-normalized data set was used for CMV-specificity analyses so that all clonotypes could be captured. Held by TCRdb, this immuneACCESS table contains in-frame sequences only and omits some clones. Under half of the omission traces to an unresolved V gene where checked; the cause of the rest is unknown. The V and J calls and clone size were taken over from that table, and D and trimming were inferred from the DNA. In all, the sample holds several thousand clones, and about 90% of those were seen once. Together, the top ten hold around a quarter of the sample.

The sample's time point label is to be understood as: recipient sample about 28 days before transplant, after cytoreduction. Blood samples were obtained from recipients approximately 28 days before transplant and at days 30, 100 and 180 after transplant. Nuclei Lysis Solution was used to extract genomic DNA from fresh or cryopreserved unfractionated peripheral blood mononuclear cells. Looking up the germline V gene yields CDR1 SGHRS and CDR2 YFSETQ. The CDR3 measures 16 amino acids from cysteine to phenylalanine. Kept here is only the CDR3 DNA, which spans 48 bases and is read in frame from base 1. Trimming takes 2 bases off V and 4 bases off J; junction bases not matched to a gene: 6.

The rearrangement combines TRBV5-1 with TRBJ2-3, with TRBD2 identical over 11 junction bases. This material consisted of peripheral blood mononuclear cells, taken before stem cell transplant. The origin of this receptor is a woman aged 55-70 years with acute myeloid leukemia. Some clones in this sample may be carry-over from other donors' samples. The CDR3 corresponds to CASSFTSGSGSDTQYF. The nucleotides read TGCGCCAGCAGCTTTACTAGCGGGAGTGGATCAGATACGCAGTATTTT.